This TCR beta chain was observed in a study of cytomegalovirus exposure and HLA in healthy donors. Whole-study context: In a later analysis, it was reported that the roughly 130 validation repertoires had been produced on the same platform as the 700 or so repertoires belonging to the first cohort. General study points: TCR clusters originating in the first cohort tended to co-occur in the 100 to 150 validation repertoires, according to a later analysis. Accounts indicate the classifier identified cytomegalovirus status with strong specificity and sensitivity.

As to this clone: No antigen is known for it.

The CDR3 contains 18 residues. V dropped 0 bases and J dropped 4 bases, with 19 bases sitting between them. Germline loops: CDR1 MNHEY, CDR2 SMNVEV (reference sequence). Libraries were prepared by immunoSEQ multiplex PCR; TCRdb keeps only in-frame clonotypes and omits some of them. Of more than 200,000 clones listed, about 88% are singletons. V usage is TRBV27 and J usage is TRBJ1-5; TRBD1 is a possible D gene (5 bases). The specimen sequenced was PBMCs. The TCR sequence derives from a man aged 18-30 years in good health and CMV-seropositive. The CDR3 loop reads CASSLSGTGQRGNQPQHF. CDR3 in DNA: TGTGCCAGCAGTTTATCGGGAACGGGGCAAAGAGGTAATCAGCCCCAGCATTTT.